Presented here are 17 T cell receptor beta chains from one specimen sequenced in a study of shared clonotypes between healthy human individuals. The method was immunoSEQ multiplex PCR; TCRdb's version includes in-frame clones alone and lacks a portion of them. The repertoire holds about 1.5 million clones, 95% to 99% seen once, with less than 0.55% in the top ten. Sequences were obtained from naive CD4+ T cells sorted from blood. Indicated subset: CD45RA+ positively selected. Receptor source: a man in his thirties or forties in good health.

This CDR3 is CASSHLVGGAAGRYEQYF. The CDR3 DNA sequence: TGCGCCAGCAGCCACCTTGTCGGGGGGGCTGCGGGACGTTACGAGCAGTACTTC. The chain employs TRBV4-3 and TRBJ2-7; 8 bases align to TRBD2. The CDR3 sequence is 18 residues long. Germline trimming cut 3 bases from V and 4 bases from J; bases unmatched to any gene: 17. Germline CDR1 reads LGHNA; CDR2 reads YSLEER.

The chain combines TRBV23-1 with TRBJ1-4; no clear D gene. TRBV23-1 is treated as an ORF (open reading frame) with a function not yet certain. The germline V and J ends were trimmed by 0 bases and 1 base, with 9 bases remaining between them. The CDR3 totals 16 residues. In DNA form, the CDR3 reads TGCGCCAGCAGTCAATCGGGCCGACTAACTAATGAAAAACTGTTTTTT. It translates to CASSQSGRLTNEKLFF.

The V and J genes are TRBV19 and TRBJ2-7; 8 bases map to TRBD1. The CDR3 is 15 residues long. Germline CDR1 is LNHDA and CDR2 is SQIVND (reference sequence). The V gene end was trimmed by 8 bases and the J gene end by 2 bases; junction bases not matched to a gene: 11. CDR3 nucleotide sequence: TGTGCCAGTCGTCCGGGACAGGCTAAAACCTACGAGCAGTACTTC. Its protein product is CASRPGQAKTYEQYF.

This sequence joins TRBV18 and TRBJ2-5; a possible D gene is TRBD1 (5 bases). V gave up 3 bases and J gave up 1 base, with 9 bases separating them. Germline loops: CDR1 KGHSH, CDR2 LQKENI. The CDR3 is 14 residues long. Here the CDR3 reads CASSPTDSQETQYF. CDR3 in DNA: TGTGCCAGCTCACCGACCGACAGCCAAGAGACCCAGTACTTC.

The chain employs TRBV5-4 and TRBJ1-2; D is perhaps TRBD1 (5 bases). The ends were cut back, 0 bases at V and 6 bases at J, with 12 bases in the middle. The CDR3 totals 14 residues. CDR1 SGHNT and CDR2 YYREEE come from the germline V gene (reference sequence). The CDR3 spells CASSLVHSRDGYTF. CDR3 in DNA: TGTGCCAGCAGCTTGGTTCACTCCAGGGATGGCTACACCTTC.

The chain couples TRBV7-2 to TRBJ1-2; no clear D gene. The CDR3 contains 17 residues. Germline CDR1 and CDR2: SGHTA and FQGNSA. V was shortened by 2 bases and J by 8 bases, with 24 bases between the two germline ends. The CDR3 protein is CASSLTVVSKETWGYTF. CDR3 DNA: TGTGCCAGCAGCTTAACGGTCGTCTCGAAAGAAACGTGGGGCTACACCTTC. The full variable domain, with the rest looked up from reference TRBV7-2 and TRBJ1-2, is GAGVSQSPSNKVTEKGKDVELRCDPISGHTALYWYRQSLGQGLEFLIYFQGNSAPDKSGLPSDRFSAERTGGSVSTLTIQRTQQEDSAVYLCASSLTVVSKETWGYTFGSGTRLTVV.

V is TRBV6-6 and J is TRBJ1-1; D gene unclear. CDR1 MNHNY and CDR2 SVGAGI come from the germline V gene (reference sequence). V gave up 5 bases and J gave up 0 bases, with 7 bases separating them. This CDR3 contains 13 residues. The CDR3 loop reads CASSPVMNTEAFF. As DNA, the CDR3 is TGTGCCAGCAGTCCCGTGATGAACACTGAAGCTTTCTTT.

Here the CDR3 DNA reads TGTGCCAGCAGCCACCGGGACAGGGAATACCTTTACGAGCAGTACTTC. It is translated as CASSHRDREYLYEQYF. The chain is built from TRBV5-4 and TRBJ2-7, with 9 nucleotides matching TRBD1. Germline V lookup: CDR1 SGHNT, CDR2 YYREEE (reference sequence). This CDR3 has 16 residues. With 4 bases clipped from V and 4 bases from J, the junction kept 12 bases outside the gene matches. The variable domain in full, with the rest retrieved from reference TRBV5-4 and TRBJ2-7, is ETGVTQSPTHLIKTRGQQVTLRCSSQSGHNTVSWYQQALGQGPQFIFQYYREEENGRGNFPPRFSGLQFPNYSSELNVNALELDDSALYLCASSHRDREYLYEQYFGPGTRLTVT.

The V call is TRBV7-2, the J call TRBJ2-1; TRBD2 matches at 8 bases. Germline-derived CDR1 and CDR2 are SGHTA and FQGNSA. CDR3 length: 15 residues. V was pared by 5 bases and J by 13 bases, with 16 bases of the junction left unmatched. This CDR3 is CASSPVAGSQKRQFF. The CDR3 nucleotides are TGTGCCAGCAGCCCAGTAGCGGGATCTCAGAAACGCCAGTTCTTC.

The chain has TRBV5-4 and TRBJ2-5; no clear D gene. Looked up from germline, CDR1 is SGHNT and CDR2 is YYREEE (reference sequence). Deletions cut 4 bases from V and 6 bases from J, with 13 bases between. The CDR3 runs to 13 residues. CDR3 sequence: CASSPEPDQTQYF. CDR3 coding DNA: TGTGCCAGCAGCCCCGAGCCAGACCAGACCCAGTACTTC.

J is TRBJ2-5 and V is TRBV19; D is unresolved. The CDR3 has 11 amino acids. Trimming removed 1 base at V and 11 bases at J, with 8 bases between. CDR1 and CDR2 from the germline V gene are LNHDA and SQIVND (reference sequence). As DNA, the CDR3 is TGTGCCAGTAGTATAGGGGCCCTACAGTACTTC. Translating gives CASSIGALQYF.

CDR3 region: CASSAPRETGELFF. Here the CDR3 DNA reads TGTGCCAGCAGCGCGCCGCGGGAGACCGGGGAGCTGTTTTTT. V and J are TRBV9 and TRBJ2-2; 7 nucleotides match TRBD2. Trimming removed 3 bases from V and 5 bases from J; junction bases left unmatched: 4. This CDR3 contains 14 residues. The germline gives CDR1 SGDLS, CDR2 YYNGEE.

V usage is TRBV5-1 and J usage is TRBJ2-3; no reliable D call. The germline V and J ends were trimmed by 0 bases and 1 base, with 12 bases remaining between them. CDR1 is SGHRS and CDR2 is YFSETQ in the germline V gene. The CDR3 covers 16 residues. The CDR3 DNA follows: TGCGCCAGCAGCTTGGCGGACGGAGATGGCACAGATACGCAGTATTTT. It yields the protein CASSLADGDGTDTQYF.

The CDR3 loop is CASSEPTSGSLNEQFF. The CDR3 coding sequence is TGCGCCAGCAGTGAACCAACTAGCGGGAGTCTCAATGAGCAGTTCTTC. This chain joins TRBV5-1 and TRBJ2-1, with TRBD2 matching over 11 bases. The CDR3 has 16 residues. V trimming: 5 bases; J trimming: 6 bases; junction bases outside the gene matches: 10. The germline gives CDR1 SGHRS, CDR2 YFSETQ.

This rearrangement joins TRBV5-1 to TRBJ1-1; 8 bases agree with TRBD1. Unmatched junction bases numbered 18, after V lost 1 base and J lost 7 bases. Germline loops: CDR1 SGHRS, CDR2 YFSETQ. The CDR3 is 18 amino acids. In DNA, the CDR3 is TGCGCCAGCAGCTTGTGGCAGGGGGCTCGAGTGGTTGTTGGTGAAGCTTTCTTT. Amino acids: CASSLWQGARVVVGEAFF.

The rearrangement uses TRBV7-6 and TRBJ2-7; TRBD1 aligns across 10 bases. V was clipped by 5 bases and J by 4 bases; unmatched bases: 5. The CDR3 sequence is 14 residues long. Germline CDR1 and CDR2: SGHVS and FNYEAQ. In DNA form, the CDR3 reads TGTGCCAGCAGCGAGACAGGGGGCTCATACGAGCAGTACTTC. Residues: CASSETGGSYEQYF.

The V gene is TRBV18, the J gene TRBJ1-2; the match to TRBD1 covers 7 bases. The V gene's germline CDR1 is KGHSH and CDR2 LQKENI. The CDR3 extends over 13 amino acids. Germline trimming cut 2 bases from V and 12 bases from J; bases unmatched to any gene: 9. The CDR3 is CASSPTGEVAHTF. For the CDR3, the DNA is TGTGCCAGCTCACCAACAGGGGAGGTTGCGCACACCTTC.